The 16 T cell receptor beta chains given below trace back to one sample, sequenced in a study of PD-L1 blockade in urothelial cancer. The repertoire was sequenced with immunoSEQ multiplex PCR; TCRdb's copy has only in-frame clones and lacks some. The sample includes about 30,000 clones, around 87% seen only once; the top ten take around 3.2%. Specimen: PBMCs, collected around atezolizumab (anti-PD-L1) treatment. The origin of the receptors is a man between 45 and 60 years old with urothelial cancer.

This clone showed up just a few times. This chain uses TRBV11-2 with TRBJ2-1; D gene unclear. The germline V gene has CDR1 SGHAT and CDR2 FQNNGV. Trimming cost V 1 base and J 7 bases, with 11 bases left between them. The CDR3 has 14 residues. CDR3 sequence (DNA): TGTGCCAGCAGCTTAGTGGGTACGAGGAATGAGCAGTTCTTC. Amino acids: CASSLVGTRNEQFF.

J is TRBJ2-7 and V is TRBV11-2; D might be TRBD2 (7 bases). The V gene's germline CDR1 is SGHAT and CDR2 FQNNGV. The CDR3 covers 14 residues. V was cut by 3 bases and J by 0 bases, with 9 bases left in between. The CDR3 spells CASSFGGASYEQYF. Written as DNA, the CDR3 is TGTGCCAGCAGCTTTGGGGGGGCCTCCTACGAGCAGTACTTC.

V is TRBV29-1 and J is TRBJ2-3; 8 bases map to TRBD1. There are 13 residues in the CDR3. CDR1 and CDR2 (germline): SQVTM, ANQGSEA. The junction had 7 bases not matched to a gene; V was cut back by 6 bases and J by 5 bases. The DNA of the CDR3 is TGCAGCGTAAAGACAGGGGCGGGAGATACGCAGTATTTT. This sequence encodes CSVKTGAGDTQYF.

The DNA for the CDR3 is TGTGCCAGCAGCGTACTCGACTTCGACTACGAGCAGTACTTC. Translating it yields CASSVLDFDYEQYF. The genes are TRBV9 and TRBJ2-7, with D unresolved. The length of the CDR3 is 14 residues. Between the trimmed V and J ends, which lost 1 base and 3 bases, there was a span of 11 bases. In germline, CDR1 is SGDLS, CDR2 YYNGEE.

The J gene is TRBJ2-3, the V gene TRBV6-1; TRBD2 aligns across 12 bases. Losses at the gene ends were 4 bases for V and 3 bases for J; bases not matched to a gene: 2. The CDR3 sequence is 15 residues long. The germline V gene has CDR1 MNHNS and CDR2 SASEGT. This chain's CDR3 is CASSATSGRTDTQYF. The CDR3 DNA sequence: TGTGCCAGCAGTGCTACTAGCGGGAGGACAGATACGCAGTATTTT.

Here the CDR3 reads CASSSGTGYEQYF. For the CDR3, the DNA is TGCGCCAGCAGCTCCGGGACAGGCTACGAGCAGTACTTC. This chain links TRBV5-1 with TRBJ2-7, with 8 bases matching TRBD1. Losses at the gene ends were 3 bases for V and 3 bases for J; bases not matched to a gene: 2. Germline-derived CDR1 and CDR2 are SGHRS and YFSETQ. The CDR3 extends over 13 amino acids. Full variable domain (rest looked up from reference TRBV5-1 and TRBJ2-7): KAGVTQTPRYLIKTRGQQVTLSCSPISGHRSVSWYQQTPGQGLQFLFEYFSETQRNKGNFPGRFSGRQFSNSRSEMNVSTLELGDSALYLCASSSGTGYEQYFGPGTRLTVT.

The chain has TRBV15 and TRBJ1-1; D is undetermined. With 0 bases removed from V and 5 bases from J, the gap between germline ends came to 16 bases. Germline V gives CDR1 LNHNV, CDR2 YYDKDF (reference sequence). The CDR3 sequence is 16 residues long. CDR3 bases: TGTGCCACCAGCAGAGATCGTCAGGCCCCTGGGACTGAAGCTTTCTTT. Translation gives CATSRDRQAPGTEAFF. The full variable domain, completed using reference TRBV15 and TRBJ1-1, is DAMVIQNPRYQVTQFGKPVTLSCSQTLNHNVMYWYQQKSSQAPKLLFHYYDKDFNNEADTPDNFQSRRPNTSFCFLDIRSPGLGDTAMYLCATSRDRQAPGTEAFFGQGTRLTVV.

The chain joins TRBV2 to TRBJ1-2; D possibly corresponds to TRBD1 (6 bases). Germline V lookup: CDR1 SNHLY, CDR2 FYNNEI. The V gene lost 5 bases and the J gene lost 8 bases, with 18 bases spanning the gap. The CDR3 has 14 residues. As DNA, the CDR3 is TGTGCCAGCAGTCCGGACAGTGGGGCGCGAGGCTACACCTTC. Its protein product is CASSPDSGARGYTF.

V is TRBV6-5 and J is TRBJ2-7; 7 nucleotides match TRBD1. There are 12 residues in the CDR3. After removal of 4 bases from V and 5 bases from J, the junction contained 2 bases not matched to a gene. Germline V gene lookup returns CDR1 MNHEY and CDR2 SVGAGI. The CDR3 loop reads CASSFGQDEQYF. DNA for the CDR3: TGTGCCAGCAGTTTCGGACAGGACGAGCAGTACTTC.

This sequence joins TRBV9 and TRBJ2-3, with a weak D call TRBD1 (5 bases). V lost 0 bases to trimming and J lost 2 bases, with 13 bases between them. This CDR3 region has 16 residues. Per the germline V gene, CDR1 is SGDLS and CDR2 is YYNGEE. The CDR3 reads CASSVDPQGSTDTQYF. The DNA for the CDR3 is TGTGCCAGCAGCGTAGACCCTCAGGGCTCCACAGATACGCAGTATTTT. The variable domain in full, completed from reference TRBV9 and TRBJ2-3, reads DSGVTQTPKHLITATGQRVTLRCSPRSGDLSVYWYQQSLDQGLQFLIQYYNGEERAKGNILERFSAQQFPDLHSELNLSSLELGDSALYFCASSVDPQGSTDTQYFGPGTRLTVL.

The chain carries TRBV5-6 and TRBJ2-5, with 8 nucleotides matching TRBD1. The CDR3 has 19 amino acids. The V gene's germline CDR1 is SGHDT and CDR2 YYEEEE. V lost 1 base and J lost 2; bases outside the gene matches: 16. CDR3 DNA: TGTGCCAGCAGCTTGCTCTCGGGACAGGTTTTGACTACTCAAGAGACCCAGTACTTC. This codes for CASSLLSGQVLTTQETQYF.

This clone is a singleton in its sample. The chain joins TRBV6-6 to TRBJ2-5; possibly TRBD1 for D (7 bases). In germline, CDR1 is MNHNY, CDR2 SVGAGI (reference sequence). The CDR3 has 15 residues. V was pared by 9 bases and J by 6 bases, with 23 bases between. In DNA form, the CDR3 reads TGTGCCAGTCAGGGGGGCCTCTTATCGACGCAGACCCAGTACTTC. Amino acid sequence: CASQGGLLSTQTQYF.

The rearrangement links TRBV6-1 to TRBJ2-3; TRBD1 agrees at 7 bases. Germline V gene lookup returns CDR1 MNHNS and CDR2 SASEGT. This CDR3 has 14 residues. Germline trimming cut 2 bases from V and 1 base from J; bases unmatched to any gene: 0. DNA for the CDR3: TGTGCCAGCAGTGAACAGGGGGGCACAGATACGCAGTATTTT. Its protein product is CASSEQGGTDTQYF.

This clone was seen a single time. The chain employs TRBV29-1 and TRBJ2-3; maybe TRBD2 (5 bases). CDR1 is SQVTM and CDR2 is ANQGSEA in the germline V gene. CDR3 length: 16 amino acids. Trimming removed 4 bases at V and 3 bases at J, with 20 bases between. In nucleotides, the CDR3 is TGCAGCGTTGTAGCACAGCGGTTAGTTTCGACAGATACGCAGTATTTT. Protein: CSVVAQRLVSTDTQYF.

V usage is TRBV27 and J usage is TRBJ1-4; 8 nucleotides line up with TRBD1. Germline V CDR1 and CDR2: MNHEY, SMNVEV (reference sequence). This CDR3 has 15 amino acids. V shed 7 bases and J 5 bases; nucleotides not matched to a gene: 9. The chain's CDR3 is CASKTLDRGNEKLFF. CDR3 nucleotide sequence: TGTGCCAGCAAGACGTTAGACAGGGGCAATGAAAAACTGTTTTTT.

V gene TRBV19 combines with J gene TRBJ1-6; D gene ambiguous. V gave up 3 bases and J gave up 10 bases, with 19 bases separating them. CDR3 length: 16 residues. The germline gives CDR1 LNHDA, CDR2 SQIVND (reference sequence). CDR3 in DNA: TGTGCCAGTAGTATCGTAAACAGCCTCCCTGGGTCACCCCTCCACTTT. Protein: CASSIVNSLPGSPLHF. The complete variable domain, with remaining parts taken from reference TRBV19 and TRBJ1-6, reads DGGITQSPKYLFRKEGQNVTLSCEQNLNHDAMYWYRQDPGQGLRLIYYSQIVNDFQKGDIAEGYSVSREKKESFPLTVTSAQKNPTAFYLCASSIVNSLPGSPLHFGNGTRLTVT.